This passage covers 25 T cell receptor beta chains from one sample sequenced in a study of blood T cells in healthy people across ages. It was with a sample-barcoded 5' primer and a J-beta primer mix that a second PCR of roughly 6 to 12 cycles was run. TCRdb recomputed calls from the 5' RACE reads with MiXCR, one row per CDR3 protein. The sample comprises 550,000 to 600,000 distinct CDR3 sequences, 45% to 55% of which are singletons, and around 23% rests with the top ten. Sequenced input: blood. The receptors stem from an older man in good health.

The chain carries TRBV2 and TRBJ1-2; D not certain. This CDR3 comprises 11 residues. The V end lost 6 bases, the J end lost 3 bases, and 5 bases lay between the germline ends. Germline V gene lookup returns CDR1 SNHLY and CDR2 FYNNEI. The CDR3 DNA sequence: TGTGCCAGCAGATTGGACTATGGCTACACCTTC. It codes for CASRLDYGYTF.

This rearrangement joins TRBV5-1 to TRBJ1-6, with 8 positions matching TRBD1. Germline V gene data show CDR1 as SGHRS and CDR2 as YFSETQ. The CDR3 is 16 amino acids. Trimming removed 3 bases from V and 5 bases from J; junction bases left unmatched: 7. Here the CDR3 DNA reads TGCGCCAGCAGCTCACCGGGACAGGAAGATAATTCACCCCTCCACTTT. It encodes CASSSPGQEDNSPLHF.

Ten or more counts support this clonotype. The genes are TRBV29-1 and TRBJ2-3; possibly TRBD1 for D (6 bases). CDR3 length: 12 amino acids. The germline V gene encodes CDR1 SQVTM and CDR2 ANQGSEA. V dropped 3 bases and J dropped 5 bases, with 9 bases sitting between them. The DNA of the CDR3 is TGCAGCGTTGATGGGGACATAGATACGCAGTATTTT. Protein product: CSVDGDIDTQYF.

The genes are TRBV5-1 and TRBJ2-1; D remains unclear. The germline V gene has CDR1 SGHRS and CDR2 YFSETQ. Trimming pared 0 bases from V and 5 bases from J, leaving 6 bases between. This CDR3 comprises 13 residues. This chain's CDR3 is CASSLAGNNEQFF. In DNA form, the CDR3 reads TGCGCCAGCAGCTTGGCCGGAAACAATGAGCAGTTCTTC.

A few counts support this clonotype. The rearrangement links TRBV27 to TRBJ2-3; 8 bases match TRBD2. Looked up from germline, CDR1 is MNHEY and CDR2 is SMNVEV (reference sequence). Unmatched junction bases numbered 12, after V lost 5 bases and J lost 8 bases. The CDR3 extends over 15 amino acids. This CDR3 reads CASSPTSGDDSTQYF. The CDR3 nucleotides read TGTGCCAGCAGTCCTACTAGCGGAGATGACAGTACGCAGTATTTT.

As for this clonotype: One junction end does not reproduce the germline sequence, and a read error may be involved. The chain has TRBV7-7 and TRBJ2-3, with D unclear. Germline values: CDR1 SSHAT, CDR2 FNYEAQ (reference sequence). The CDR3 is made up of 15 amino acids. The CDR3 DNA sequence: TGTGCTAGCAGCTTATACCCTCAGAGTATAGATACGCAGTATTTT. It codes for CASSLYPQSIDTQYF.

The V gene is TRBV4-3, the J gene TRBJ1-1; D unresolved. This CDR3 region has 15 residues. From germline, CDR1 is LGHNA and CDR2 YSLEER. V lost 0 bases and J 6 bases, leaving 14 bases between the germline ends. CDR3 sequence (DNA): TGCGCCAGCAGCCAAGATCAGCCCCGTCGGGCTGAAGCTTTCTTT. This encodes CASSQDQPRRAEAFF.

The chain is built from TRBV18 and TRBJ1-2, with D possibly TRBD1 on 5 matching bases. The germline CDR1 and CDR2 sequences are KGHSH and LQKENI. V shed 7 bases and J shed 2 bases, with 11 bases lying between them. CDR3 length equals 13 residues. The CDR3 bases are TGTGCCAGCTTCCGACAGAGCAACTATGGCTACACCTTC. Translating gives CASFRQSNYGYTF.

This chain uses TRBV7-2 with TRBJ2-1; 11 bases match TRBD2. The germline V gene has CDR1 SGHTA and CDR2 FQGNSA. The CDR3 has 15 residues. V trimming: 5 bases; J trimming: 6 bases; junction bases outside the gene matches: 6. The DNA for the CDR3 is TGTGCCAGCAGCCAGACTAGCGGGATCAGCAATGAGCAGTTCTTC. Encoded protein: CASSQTSGISNEQFF.

Only a few counts were recorded for this clonotype. V and J are TRBV7-2 and TRBJ2-5, with no clear D. The CDR3 sequence is 14 residues long. Trimming shortened V by 5 bases and J by 0 bases, and 10 bases separated the two germline ends. Germline CDR1 SGHTA, CDR2 FQGNSA. The CDR3: CASSVDLYQETQYF. The CDR3 bases are TGTGCCAGCAGCGTCGATTTGTACCAAGAGACCCAGTACTTC.

This rearrangement joins TRBV4-3 to TRBJ2-5; possibly TRBD1 or TRBD2 for D (6 bases each). Gene TRBJ2-7 matches the end of the DNA better, so the J call may be wrong. Per the germline V gene, CDR1 is LGHNA and CDR2 is YSLEER. The CDR3 totals 15 residues. CDR3 region: CASSQEEGQGYEQYF. The DNA of the CDR3 is TGCGCCAGCAGCCAAGAGGAGGGCCAGGGGTACGAGCAGTACTTC.

The CDR3 loop is CAWSDQGEQFF. CDR3 DNA sequence: TGTGCCTGGAGTGACCAGGGGGAGCAGTTCTTC. This chain joins TRBV30 and TRBJ2-1; tentatively, D is TRBD1 (6 bases). Germline CDR1 GTSNPN, CDR2 SVGIG (reference sequence). The CDR3 is 11 amino acids. Trimming removed 1 base from V and 10 bases from J, with 8 bases in between.

This clonotype has only a few counts. Possible read error: a much larger clone is one base away. This chain joins TRBV6-6 and TRBJ2-7, with 9 bases that match TRBD1. J lost 3 bases, V lost 5 bases, and 2 bases had no gene match. This CDR3 is built from 13 residues. Germline CDR1 and CDR2: MNHNY and SVGAGI (reference sequence). CDR3 amino acids: CASSVTGGYEQYF. In DNA, the CDR3 is TGTGCCAGCAGTGTGACAGGGGGCTACGAGCAGTACTTC.

V usage is TRBV29-1 and J usage is TRBJ2-1; a weak D match, TRBD2 (6 bases). Germline V gene lookup returns CDR1 SQVTM and CDR2 ANQGSEA. Trimming took off 4 bases at V and 9 bases at J, with 13 bases between the two ends. The CDR3 has 12 amino acids. The CDR3 spells CSVVEVGGEQFF. The CDR3 region has the DNA TGCAGCGTTGTTGAGGTGGGGGGTGAGCAGTTCTTC.

This clonotype showed up just once. The chain employs TRBV11-3 and TRBJ2-5; D gene ambiguous. The CDR3 spans 15 residues. Germline V lookup: CDR1 SGHNT, CDR2 YENEEA. V gave up 1 base and J gave up 4 bases, with 13 bases separating them. Here the CDR3 reads CASSLGVTDGETQYF. Here the CDR3 DNA reads TGTGCCAGCAGCTTAGGTGTCACAGACGGAGAGACCCAGTACTTC. Full variable domain (remainder filled in from reference TRBV11-3 and TRBJ2-5): EAGVVQSPRYKIIEKKQPVAFWCNPISGHNTLYWYLQNLGQGPELLIRYENEEAVDDSQLPKDRFSAERLKGVDSTLKIQPAELGDSAVYLCASSLGVTDGETQYFGPGTRLLVL.

The chain has TRBV15 and TRBJ1-2, with D possibly being TRBD1 (5 bases). The germline gives CDR1 LNHNV, CDR2 YYDKDF (reference sequence). V was clipped by 0 bases and J by 3 bases, with 11 bases between them. This CDR3 contains 15 residues. The CDR3 is CATSRDGRVDYGYTF. CDR3 DNA sequence: TGTGCCACCAGCAGAGATGGCAGGGTGGACTATGGCTACACCTTC.

There are a few counts of this clonotype. This rearrangement joins TRBV5-1 to TRBJ2-6; D is undetermined. Per germline, CDR1 SGHRS and CDR2 YFSETQ. The CDR3 is made up of 14 amino acids. V was trimmed by 5 bases and J by 2 bases, leaving 8 bases between them. The CDR3 DNA sequence: TGCGCCAGCAGACCCAGGACTGGGGCCAACGTCCTGACTTTC. Protein sequence: CASRPRTGANVLTF. Supplemented by reference TRBV5-1 and TRBJ2-6, the full variable domain reads KAGVTQTPRYLIKTRGQQVTLSCSPISGHRSVSWYQQTPGQGLQFLFEYFSETQRNKGNFPGRFSGRQFSNSRSEMNVSTLELGDSALYLCASRPRTGANVLTFGAGSRLTVL.

The V call is TRBV7-2, the J call TRBJ1-1, with D possibly matching TRBD1 (6 bases). The CDR3 extends over 14 amino acids. In germline, CDR1 is SGHTA, CDR2 FQGNSA. Trimming took 3 bases from V and 0 from J, leaving 8 bases between them. DNA of the CDR3: TGTGCCAGCAGCTTGCACAGGGTGAACACTGAAGCTTTCTTT. Amino acid sequence: CASSLHRVNTEAFF.

This clonotype has a handful of counts. The rearrangement links TRBV20-1 to TRBJ2-5, with D tentatively TRBD1 (7 bases). V lost 8 bases and J 4 bases, leaving 11 bases between the germline ends. The length of the CDR3 is 11 residues. The germline gives CDR1 DFQATT, CDR2 SNEGSKA (reference sequence). The chain's CDR3 is CSYRGGETQYF. For the CDR3, the DNA is TGCAGTTACAGGGGAGGAGAGACCCAGTACTTC.

The chain carries TRBV6-2 or TRBV6-3 and TRBJ2-7; 8 positions agree with TRBD2. This CDR3 spans 15 amino acids. Per germline, CDR1 MNHEY and CDR2 SVGEGT. After removal of 2 bases from V and 2 bases from J, the junction contained 5 bases not matched to a gene. Here the CDR3 reads CASSYARAGAYEQYF. The CDR3 DNA sequence: TGTGCCAGCAGTTACGCTCGAGCGGGGGCCTACGAGCAGTACTTC.

The chain recombines TRBV5-1 with TRBJ2-3; tentative D call: TRBD2 (6 bases). V was clipped by 6 bases and J by 4 bases, with 21 bases between them. This CDR3 is built from 16 residues. Germline loops: CDR1 SGHRS, CDR2 YFSETQ. Here the CDR3 DNA reads TGCGCCAGCAACCTCCGGCGCGGGGAGGCCCCAGATACGCAGTATTTT. Amino acids: CASNLRRGEAPDTQYF.

The chain has TRBV20-1 and TRBJ1-4; perhaps TRBD1 as D (6 bases). V lost 2 bases, J lost 0 bases, and 13 bases lay in between. This CDR3 has 16 residues. Germline assignment: CDR1 DFQATT and CDR2 SNEGSKA (reference sequence). CDR3 protein: CSARLAGAATNEKLFF. In nucleotides, the CDR3 is TGCAGTGCTAGACTTGCAGGGGCAGCAACTAATGAAAAACTGTTTTTT.

The gene calls are TRBV7-2 and TRBJ2-1; D ambiguous. Deletions cut 5 bases from V and 5 bases from J, with 10 bases between. CDR3 size: 13 residues. Germline lookup yields CDR1 SGHTA and CDR2 FQGNSA. The CDR3 is CASSPQSDNEQFF. DNA of the CDR3: TGTGCCAGCAGCCCCCAGTCCGACAATGAGCAGTTCTTC. The whole variable domain, remainder taken from reference TRBV7-2 and TRBJ2-1, is GAGVSQSPSNKVTEKGKDVELRCDPISGHTALYWYRQSLGQGLEFLIYFQGNSAPDKSGLPSDRFSAERTGGSVSTLTIQRTQQEDSAVYLCASSPQSDNEQFFGPGTRLTVL.

This clonotype was found a few times. This chain uses TRBV7-9 with TRBJ1-2; 12 bases fit TRBD1. V trimming: 3 bases; J trimming: 7 bases; junction bases outside the gene matches: 3. Germline V gives CDR1 SEHNR, CDR2 FQNEAQ (reference sequence). CDR3 length equals 14 residues. The CDR3 region is CASSLGTGGFGYTF. The CDR3 coding sequence is TGTGCCAGCAGCTTGGGGACAGGGGGCTTTGGCTACACCTTC. Variable domain in full (rest from reference TRBV7-9 and TRBJ1-2): DTGVSQNPRHKITKRGQNVTFRCDPISEHNRLYWYRQTLGQGPEFLTYFQNEAQLEKSRLLSDRFSAERPKGSFSTLEIQRTEQGDSAMYLCASSLGTGGFGYTFGSGTRLTVV.

V is TRBV20-1 and J is TRBJ2-7; 12 positions agree with TRBD2. The J call could be wrong; TRBJ2-5 is a better fit for the DNA end. The CDR3 has 14 amino acids. CDR1 and CDR2 from the germline V gene are DFQATT and SNEGSKA (reference sequence). CDR3 amino acids: CSARTSGRQETQYF. In nucleotides, the CDR3 is TGCAGTGCTAGAACTAGCGGGAGGCAAGAGACCCAGTACTTC.